These 8 T cell receptor beta chains were sequenced from one sample in a study of T-cell memory formation after mild COVID-19. TCRdb analysed the 5' RACE reads with MiXCR anew, one entry per CDR3 protein. The data contain 150,000 or so distinct CDR3 sequences, roughly 15% of them singletons. Sequenced material: PBMCs or a T cell subset sorted from them (not recorded which). Source of these receptors: an adult woman who had mild COVID-19 (a few samples of this study predate the infection). Cell type and time point are not known.

The V call is TRBV29-1, the J call TRBJ2-7; maybe TRBD1 (6 bases). The CDR3 totals 13 residues. Trimming left V 4 bases short and J 3 bases short, with 13 bases between. Germline CDR1 SQVTM, CDR2 ANQGSEA. CDR3 DNA sequence: TGCAGCGTTGGACAAGGACAGATCTACGAGCAGTACTTC. Its protein product is CSVGQGQIYEQYF.

There are a few counts of this clonotype. The J gene is TRBJ2-3, the V gene TRBV20-1, with 9 bases aligning to TRBD2. The trim removed 1 base at V and 3 bases at J, leaving 5 bases unmatched. This CDR3 comprises 15 residues. Germline values: CDR1 DFQATT, CDR2 SNEGSKA (reference sequence). The CDR3 loop is CSARVSGSGTDTQYF. The CDR3 nucleotides read TGCAGTGCTAGAGTTAGCGGGAGCGGGACAGATACGCAGTATTTT.

The chain couples TRBV30 to TRBJ2-1; D gene ambiguous. The CDR3 is 14 amino acids. Germline-derived CDR1 and CDR2 are GTSNPN and SVGIG (reference sequence). V shed 3 bases and J shed 4 bases, with 13 bases lying between them. CDR3 coding DNA: TGTGCCTGGAGAGGGTCTGGGGTTTACAATGAGCAGTTCTTC. It specifies CAWRGSGVYNEQFF.

This clonotype came up a few times. The rearrangement joins TRBV4-3 to TRBJ2-7; tentative D call: TRBD1 (6 bases). The CDR3 has 16 amino acids. Germline CDR1 reads LGHNA; CDR2 reads YSLEER. The germline V and J ends were trimmed by 0 bases and 0 bases, with 12 bases remaining between them. CDR3 sequence: CASSQERAGASYEQYF. The CDR3 bases are TGCGCCAGCAGCCAAGAGCGGGCAGGGGCCTCCTACGAGCAGTACTTC.

This clonotype was seen repeatedly, ten times or more. This chain links TRBV5-1 with TRBJ2-2; maybe TRBD2 (5 bases). V dropped 9 bases and J dropped 6 bases, with 15 bases sitting between them. The CDR3 contains 13 residues. CDR1 SGHRS and CDR2 YFSETQ come from the germline V gene. Here the CDR3 reads CATEGRKAGELFF. CDR3 bases: TGCGCCACCGAAGGGAGAAAGGCCGGGGAGCTGTTTTTT.

The genes are TRBV18 and TRBJ2-2; D may be TRBD1 (5 bases). V lost 2 bases and J 3 bases, leaving 7 bases between the germline ends. This CDR3 has 14 residues. Per germline, CDR1 KGHSH and CDR2 LQKENI. In DNA, the CDR3 is TGTGCCAGCTCACCAACAGGCGACACCGGGGAGCTGTTTTTT. Protein sequence: CASSPTGDTGELFF.

On this clonotype: With a much larger clone just one base away, this may be a read error. V usage is TRBV7-9 and J usage is TRBJ1-1; no firm D call. The CDR3 runs 13 residues. Looked up from germline, CDR1 is SEHNR and CDR2 is FQNEAQ (reference sequence). The CDR3 loop reads CDSSLGRLPEAFF. CDR3 nucleotides: TGTGACAGCAGCTTAGGCCGATTACCTGAAGCTTTCTTT.

At least ten counts were recorded for this clonotype. This chain connects TRBV7-2 to TRBJ2-1; TRBD2 might be the D (6 bases). CDR3 length equals 16 residues. CDR1 SGHTA and CDR2 FQGNSA come from the germline V gene. Trimming shortened V by 5 bases and J by 4 bases, and 18 bases separated the two germline ends. The CDR3 DNA follows: TGTGCCAGCAGCCAAAGGGCCTTTAGCGGATACAATGAGCAGTTCTTC. As protein: CASSQRAFSGYNEQFF.